The clone carrying this TCR beta chain was seen once. The table came from immunoSEQ multiplex PCR; TCRdb's copy has only in-frame clones and leaves some out. The sample shows about 160,000 clones, less than 95% of them seen only once. This record comes from a study of control samples from healthy donors and cancer patients. The CDR3 has 14 residues. Germline V gives CDR1 LGHDT, CDR2 YNNKEL (reference sequence). The V end was cut by 4 bases, the J end by 5 bases, with 14 bases between. The J gene is TRBJ2-5, the V gene TRBV3-1 (or the pseudogene TRBV3-2); possibly TRBD1 or TRBD2 for D (5 bases each). What was sequenced was PBMCs. The clonotype comes from a man aged 55-75 years with colorectal cancer. The CDR3 reads CASSPGAPEETQYF. CDR3 in DNA: TGTGCCAGCAGCCCCGGGGCTCCTGAGGAGACCCAGTACTTC.